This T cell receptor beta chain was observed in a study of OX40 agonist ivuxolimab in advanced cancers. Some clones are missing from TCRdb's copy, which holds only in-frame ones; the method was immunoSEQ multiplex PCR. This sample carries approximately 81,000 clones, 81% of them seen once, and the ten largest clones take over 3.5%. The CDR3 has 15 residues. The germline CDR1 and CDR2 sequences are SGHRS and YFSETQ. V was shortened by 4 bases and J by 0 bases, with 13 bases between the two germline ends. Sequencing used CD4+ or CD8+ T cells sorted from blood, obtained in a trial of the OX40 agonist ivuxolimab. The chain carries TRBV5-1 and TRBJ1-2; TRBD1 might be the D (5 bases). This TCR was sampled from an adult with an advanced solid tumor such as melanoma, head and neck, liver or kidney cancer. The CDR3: CASSHQRGSNYGYTF. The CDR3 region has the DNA TGCGCCAGCAGCCACCAAAGGGGATCTAACTATGGCTACACCTTC.